A single sample gave rise to the 20 T cell receptor beta chains below, sequenced in a study of blood T cell repertoires in COVID-19. Measured with immunoSEQ multiplex PCR; TCRdb has only the in-frame clones, and not every one. The sample includes 35,000 to 50,000 clones, around 84% seen only once; the top ten take around 64%. Sequenced: peripheral blood. The receptors stem from a man in his sixties or seventies with acute or convalescent COVID-19.

The rearrangement links TRBV10-1 to TRBJ2-3, with a tentative D call TRBD2 (5 bases). The germline gives CDR1 WNHNN, CDR2 SYGVQD (reference sequence). The V and J ends lost 8 bases and 0 bases respectively, with 6 bases between them. The CDR3 is made up of 12 amino acids. The CDR3 DNA follows: TGCGCCAGCGGCGGGAGCACAGATACGCAGTATTTT. It codes for CASGGSTDTQYF.

The chain employs TRBV6-5 and TRBJ1-2, with 7 bases matching TRBD1. V dropped 0 bases and J dropped 6; count of bases not matched to a gene: 7. The CDR3 loop spans 15 amino acids. CDR1 and CDR2 (germline): MNHEY, SVGAGI. The CDR3 nucleotides read TGTGCCAGCAGTTACTCCCCTCAGGGGGTCCATGGCTACACCTTC. It yields the protein CASSYSPQGVHGYTF.

Here the CDR3 reads CASSERGHTDTQYF. In DNA, the CDR3 is TGTGCCAGCAGTGAGAGGGGACACACAGATACGCAGTATTTT. The chain links TRBV2 to TRBJ2-3; weak D call: TRBD1 (6 bases). V lost 3 bases and J 2 bases, leaving 9 bases between the germline ends. The CDR3 length is 14 residues. Germline CDR1 reads SNHLY; CDR2 reads FYNNEI.

This clone was observed a few times. The chain carries TRBV2 and TRBJ1-1, with 8 bases identical to TRBD1. The ends lost 7 bases at V and 0 bases at J; junction bases unmatched: 4. The germline V gene encodes CDR1 SNHLY and CDR2 FYNNEI. CDR3 length: 14 amino acids. The CDR3 region has the DNA TGTGCCAGCACCGAGACAGGGGTGAACACTGAAGCTTTCTTT. This translates into CASTETGVNTEAFF.

V gene TRBV18 combines with J gene TRBJ2-2, with D perhaps TRBD2 (5 bases). V was clipped by 2 bases and J by 8 bases, with 15 bases between them. Germline V CDR1 and CDR2: KGHSH, LQKENI. The CDR3 is 15 residues long. The CDR3 nucleotides are TGTGCCAGCTCACCAATGGCCTCTCCGGGAGGGGAGCTGTTTTTT. Translated: CASSPMASPGGELFF.

Of note for this clone: Compared with germline, one end of the junction differs, possibly owing to a read error. This sequence joins TRBV18 and TRBJ2-7; D not certain. This CDR3 is 14 amino acids long. CDR1 is KGHSH and CDR2 is LQKENI in the germline V gene. As DNA, the CDR3 is TGTGCCAGCTCACCGGTGCAGTTCTCCAACGAGCAGTACTTC. It codes for CASSPVQFSNEQYF.

This chain uses TRBV5-1 with TRBJ2-5; the D gene is possibly TRBD2 (5 bases). The V end lost 6 bases, the J end lost 13 bases, and 19 bases lay between the germline ends. Looked up from germline, CDR1 is SGHRS and CDR2 is YFSETQ. CDR3 length: 12 residues. The CDR3 DNA follows: TGCGCCAGCACCACCTACGGAGGTCTATTGTACTTC. It translates to CASTTYGGLLYF.

The chain combines TRBV18 with TRBJ1-1; TRBD1 agrees at 7 bases. The trim removed 4 bases at V and 2 bases at J, leaving 1 base unmatched. CDR3 length: 13 residues. Germline values: CDR1 KGHSH, CDR2 LQKENI. The CDR3 sequence is CASSRQGNTEAFF. In nucleotides, the CDR3 is TGTGCCAGCTCACGACAGGGAAACACTGAAGCTTTCTTT.

The chain links TRBV11-2 to TRBJ1-6; D call uncertain. V was trimmed by 5 bases and J by 8 bases, leaving 16 bases between them. Germline V gene sequence: CDR1 SGHAT, CDR2 FQNNGV. The CDR3 extends over 15 amino acids. The CDR3, as DNA: TGTGCCAGCAGCGCATTTAGTGTCGGGTATTCACCCCTCCACTTT. Translating gives CASSAFSVGYSPLHF.

V usage is TRBV9 and J usage is TRBJ1-2, with 9 bases identical to TRBD1. The germline gives CDR1 SGDLS, CDR2 YYNGEE. V dropped 3 bases and J dropped 6; count of bases not matched to a gene: 6. The CDR3 totals 14 residues. CDR3 in DNA: TGTGCCAGCAGCGGACCCGGGACAGGGAATGGCTACACCTTC. It yields the protein CASSGPGTGNGYTF. Drawing the rest from reference TRBV9 and TRBJ1-2, the complete variable domain is DSGVTQTPKHLITATGQRVTLRCSPRSGDLSVYWYQQSLDQGLQFLIQYYNGEERAKGNILERFSAQQFPDLHSELNLSSLELGDSALYFCASSGPGTGNGYTFGSGTRLTVV.

The chain joins TRBV6-1 to TRBJ1-3, with TRBD1 matching 8 bases. J gave up 5 bases and V 0 bases, and 6 bases lay outside the gene matches. The germline V gene has CDR1 MNHNS and CDR2 SASEGT. The CDR3 spans 16 residues. CDR3 protein: CASSEALGTGRNTIYF. The CDR3 nucleotides read TGTGCCAGCAGTGAAGCTCTAGGGACAGGAAGAAACACCATATATTTT.

The rearrangement joins TRBV6-1 to TRBJ2-7, with 9 bases that match TRBD1. The CDR3 loop spans 15 amino acids. J lost 4 bases, V lost 1 base, and 5 bases had no gene match. The V gene's germline CDR1 is MNHNS and CDR2 SASEGT. The CDR3 sequence is CASSEGGTGIYEQYF. DNA for the CDR3: TGTGCCAGCAGTGAAGGAGGGACAGGGATATACGAGCAGTACTTC.

J is TRBJ1-1 and V is TRBV6-2 or TRBV6-3; 7 bases map to TRBD1. With 2 bases clipped from V and 4 bases from J, the junction kept 7 bases outside the gene matches. Looked up from germline, CDR1 is MNHEY and CDR2 is SVGEGT. The CDR3 covers 15 residues. CDR3 in amino acids: CASSYASHRGTEAFF. The CDR3 DNA is TGTGCCAGCAGTTACGCCTCCCACAGGGGCACTGAAGCTTTCTTT.

The gene calls are TRBV15 and TRBJ1-5; 10 bases are shared with TRBD1. Unmatched junction bases numbered 5, after V lost 3 bases and J lost 3 bases. Per germline, CDR1 LNHNV and CDR2 YYDKDF (reference sequence). The CDR3 loop spans 16 amino acids. The CDR3 sequence: CATSRDRGADNQPQHF. CDR3 coding DNA: TGTGCCACCAGCAGGGACAGGGGGGCAGACAATCAGCCCCAGCATTTT. Variable domain in full (rest from reference TRBV15 and TRBJ1-5): DAMVIQNPRYQVTQFGKPVTLSCSQTLNHNVMYWYQQKSSQAPKLLFHYYDKDFNNEADTPDNFQSRRPNTSFCFLDIRSPGLGDTAMYLCATSRDRGADNQPQHFGDGTRLSIL.

The chain employs TRBV27 and TRBJ1-2, with 7 nucleotides matching TRBD1. Germline loops: CDR1 MNHEY, CDR2 SMNVEV (reference sequence). The junction had 4 bases not matched to a gene; V was cut back by 6 bases and J by 3 bases. The CDR3 spans 13 residues. CDR3 DNA: TGTGCCAGCAGGCGAGGGGGCGACTATGGCTACACCTTC. It is translated as CASRRGGDYGYTF.

This clone was detected only a few times. The rearrangement links TRBV2 to TRBJ1-5; the D gene is possibly TRBD1 (5 bases). Germline V gene sequence: CDR1 SNHLY, CDR2 FYNNEI. V was cut by 7 bases and J by 1 base, with 14 bases left in between. CDR3 length: 15 residues. The CDR3 DNA is TGTGCCAGCAACCCTAATGGACAAAGCAATCAGCCCCAGCATTTT. Protein product: CASNPNGQSNQPQHF.

The gene calls are TRBV12-3 or TRBV12-4 and TRBJ1-6; D is perhaps TRBD1 (5 bases). This CDR3 region has 13 residues. V lost 3 bases, J lost 7 bases, and 7 bases lay in between. The CDR3: CASSLQGNSPLHF. CDR3 bases: TGTGCCAGCAGTTTGCAGGGAAATTCACCCCTCCACTTT.

The chain has TRBV29-1 and TRBJ2-4, with TRBD1 matching 9 bases. Germline assignment: CDR1 SQVTM and CDR2 ANQGSEA. The length of the CDR3 is 12 residues. Trimming took 6 bases from V and 9 from J; bases not matched to a gene: 6. CDR3 in amino acids: CSVGRDRAIQYF. For the CDR3, the DNA is TGCAGCGTAGGCCGGGACAGGGCCATTCAGTACTTC.

The chain recombines TRBV29-1 with TRBJ2-1; 9 positions agree with TRBD1. CDR3 length: 13 residues. Unmatched junction bases numbered 3, after V lost 2 bases and J lost 7 bases. Per germline, CDR1 SQVTM and CDR2 ANQGSEA. In DNA, the CDR3 is TGCAGCGTTGAAACAGGGGGCGGGAATGAGCAGTTCTTC. As protein: CSVETGGGNEQFF.

The rearrangement uses TRBV4-2 and TRBJ1-3; D unresolved. This CDR3 comprises 15 residues. V lost 1 base and J lost 3, with 10 bases in between. Per the germline V gene, CDR1 is LGHNA and CDR2 is YNFKEQ. CDR3 loop: CASSQVAADGNTIYF. The CDR3, as DNA: TGTGCCAGCAGCCAAGTTGCGGCTGATGGAAACACCATATATTTT.